This TCR beta chain was profiled in a study of shared clonotypes between healthy human individuals. At deep level, the assay was performed. Sequencing was performed with immunoSEQ multiplex PCR; in TCRdb, only in-frame clones are kept and a portion is missing. This table holds roughly 1,500,000 clones, 95% to 99% found once. In regard to this clone: Its specificity is unknown. This sample also contains other DNA sequences that code for the same CDR3.

Both subsets, CD45RA+ naive and CD45RA-negative memory, were split from the CD4+ cells. The study's findings and limits: Relative to their counterparts shared across all four donors, non-shared clonotypes exhibited diminished generation probabilities. Among donors, sharing of clonotypes was expected to be affected by sequencing depth.

Looked up from germline, CDR1 is SGHNT and CDR2 is YYREEE (reference sequence). The ends were cut back, 5 bases at V and 5 bases at J, with 10 bases in the middle. CDR3 length equals 13 residues. The source is a man under 40 in good health. Sequenced input: naive CD4+ T cells sorted from blood. Subset specified: CD45RA+ positively selected. The chain has TRBV5-4 and TRBJ1-4; D gene ambiguous. The chain's CDR3 is CASSSGPNEKLFF. Here the CDR3 DNA reads TGTGCCAGCAGTTCCGGGCCGAATGAAAAACTGTTTTTT.